This record looks at one TCR beta chain sequence and its context. V lost 6 bases and J 4 bases, leaving 10 bases between the germline ends. The CDR3 has 13 amino acids. Germline V CDR1 and CDR2: LNHDA, SQIVND (reference sequence). Using immunoSEQ multiplex PCR, the repertoire was profiled, and TCRdb retains in-frame clones only, with some absent. The sample lists tens of thousands of clones; around 90% were seen once. The sample originates from a study of siplizumab effects on memory and regulatory T cells. The sequencing sample was made of CD8+ T cells sorted from blood. This clonotype was sampled from a human donor in good health. J is TRBJ2-1 and V is TRBV19; maybe TRBD2 (5 bases). Written as DNA, the CDR3 is TGTGCCAGTAGCCACGGACTTTACAATGAGCAGTTCTTC. Encoded protein: CASSHGLYNEQFF.